This T cell receptor beta chain was sequenced for a study of T-cell reconstitution after alpha-beta-depleted transplantation in children. Study-level findings and limits: Counts and diversity of T cells one year after transplant came mostly from newly produced T cells.

This clonotype was recorded many times. As yet, its antigen is unknown. Library preparation (for TCRbeta) was performed with unique molecular identifiers. TCRdb re-called the PCR reads through MiXCR, storing one row per CDR3 protein. The table lists around 300,000 distinct CDR3 sequences, approximately 7.3% of them singletons. Germline-derived CDR1 and CDR2 are DFQATT and SNEGSKA (reference sequence). The V end lost 3 bases, the J end lost 4 bases, and 11 bases lay between the germline ends. The CDR3 contains 13 residues. The sample was peripheral blood, taken 360 days after TCRalphabeta/CD19-depleted stem cell transplant. This chain connects TRBV20-1 to TRBJ2-3; D call uncertain. The clonotype originates from a female patient between 2 and 15 years old who had a stem cell transplant for Fanconi anemia, so the T cells may come from the graft donor. The CDR3 DNA is TGCAGTGCTAGTCAGCGCCGTGCAGATACGCAGTATTTT. Translation: CSASQRRADTQYF.